A single T cell receptor beta chain is shown here with its context. Its antigen is as yet unknown. TCRdb reprocessed the reads with MiXCR, giving one entry per CDR3 protein. The profile shows about 740,000 distinct CDR3 sequences, around a third of them singletons. These data belong to a study of T cell repertoires in cytomegalovirus infection. The wider study: TCR beta signatures that were public indicated CMV infection and matching HLA type.

Trimming cost V 4 bases and J 0 bases, with 13 bases left between them. This CDR3 is built from 15 residues. Germline lookup yields CDR1 SGHRS and CDR2 YFSETQ. This sequence joins TRBV5-1 and TRBJ1-1; D is perhaps TRBD1 (6 bases). The source was cultured PBMCs, collected from culture after CMV antigen stimulation. This clonotype was sampled from a human donor in good health (CMV status not recorded). Some clones in this sample may be carry-over from other donors' samples. The CDR3, as DNA: TGCGCCAGCAGCGGGGGACAACTAATGAACACTGAAGCTTTCTTT. It encodes CASSGGQLMNTEAFF.